These T cell receptor beta chains were read from a single sample in a study of early T cells in non-severe SARS-CoV-2 infection. TCRdb reprocessed the 5' RACE reads via MiXCR and lists one record per CDR3 protein. This sample yields 62,000 or so distinct CDR3 sequences, of which 8% to 9% are seen a single time; around an eighth belongs to the top ten. Sample: whole blood, taken at baseline. These receptor sequences come from an adult who was a healthcare worker with PCR-confirmed SARS-CoV-2 infection or an uninfected control (not recorded which). Each CDR3 is given with its conserved first and last residue. A D gene is named only where the DNA matches it firmly. Rows give clone size only sometimes, using once, few, many, or a class for an expanded clone.

size: many
D: .
J: TRBJ2-2
V: TRBV7-2
CDR3: CASSFQYSYTGELFF
DNA: TGTGCCAGCAGCTTTCAGTATTCTTACACCGGGGAGCTGTTTTTT

size: .
D: TRBD2
J: TRBJ2-2
V: TRBV7-2
CDR3: CASGPGLATGELFF
DNA: TGTGCCAGCGGACCGGGACTAGCGACCGGGGAGCTGTTTTTT

size: .
D: .
J: TRBJ2-1
V: TRBV9
CDR3: CASPPTPSYNEQFF
DNA: TGTGCCAGCCCCCCAACTCCCTCCTACAATGAGCAGTTCTTC

size: .
D: TRBD1
J: TRBJ1-1
V: TRBV18
CDR3: CASSPDRVGGTNTEAFF
DNA: TGTGCCAGCTCCCCCGACAGGGTAGGAGGCACGAACACTGAAGCTTTCTTT

size: many
D: TRBD2
J: TRBJ2-1
V: TRBV20-1
CDR3: CSASRPSGSIGEQFF
DNA: TGCAGTGCTAGCCGTCCTAGCGGGAGTATCGGTGAGCAGTTCTTC

size: .
D: .
J: TRBJ2-1
V: TRBV7-2
CDR3: CASSPSGSYNEQFF
DNA: TGTGCCAGCAGTCCGTCTGGCTCCTACAATGAGCAGTTCTTC

size: many
D: .
J: TRBJ2-3
V: TRBV6-2/TRBV6-3
CDR3: CASSSERVLTDTQYF
DNA: TGTGCCAGCAGTTCGGAGCGGGTACTGACAGATACGCAGTATTTT

size: medium-sized
D: .
J: TRBJ2-3
V: TRBV6-6
CDR3: CASSYSGALTDTQYF
DNA: TGTGCCAGCAGTTACTCCGGCGCCCTCACAGATACGCAGTATTTT

size: .
D: TRBD1
J: TRBJ1-1
V: TRBV6-1
CDR3: CASSVQGDTEAFF
DNA: TGTGCCAGCAGTGTCCAGGGGGACACTGAAGCTTTCTTT

size: few
D: .
J: TRBJ2-5
V: TRBV21-1
CDR3: CASSREGLAEKETQYF
DNA: TGTGCCAGCAGCCGAGAGGGACTGGCGGAGAAAGAGACCCAGTACTTC

size: few
D: .
J: TRBJ2-1
V: TRBV19
CDR3: CASHSPGGNLHEQFF
DNA: TGTGCCAGCCATAGTCCGGGGGGCAATCTCCATGAGCAGTTCTTC

size: .
D: .
J: TRBJ1-1
V: TRBV20-1
CDR3: CSAALQGKNTEAFF
DNA: TGCAGTGCTGCACTACAGGGTAAGAACACTGAAGCTTTCTTT

size: .
D: TRBD1
J: TRBJ1-1
V: TRBV5-1
CDR3: CASSFSPGQGAEAFF
DNA: TGCGCCAGCAGCTTTTCTCCCGGACAGGGTGCTGAAGCTTTCTTT

size: few
D: .
J: TRBJ1-2
V: TRBV6-5
CDR3: CASSYRRISTYGYTF
DNA: TGTGCCAGCAGTTACCGCCGGATTTCCACCTATGGCTACACCTTC

size: few
D: .
J: TRBJ1-1
V: TRBV5-1
CDR3: CASSLGSGRITEAFF
DNA: TGCGCCAGCAGCTTGGGTTCAGGGAGGATTACTGAAGCTTTCTTT

size: many
D: .
J: TRBJ1-1
V: TRBV11-2
CDR3: CASSAGRRLTEAFF
DNA: TGTGCCAGCAGCGCAGGGAGACGCTTAACTGAAGCTTTCTTT

size: many
D: .
J: TRBJ2-1
V: TRBV27
CDR3: CASSSINEQFF
DNA: TGTGCCAGCAGTTCGATCAATGAGCAGTTCTTC

size: many
D: .
J: TRBJ1-1
V: TRBV5-1
CDR3: CASSLEVNTEAFF
DNA: TGCGCCAGCAGCTTGGAGGTGAACACTGAAGCTTTCTTT

size: .
D: TRBD1
J: TRBJ2-1
V: TRBV28
CDR3: CASRRQGANEQFF
DNA: TGTGCCAGCAGGCGACAGGGGGCGAATGAGCAGTTCTTC

size: .
D: TRBD1
J: TRBJ2-1
V: TRBV18
CDR3: CASSPGTGPNEQFF
DNA: TGTGCCAGCTCACCCGGGACAGGCCCTAATGAGCAGTTCTTC

size: many
D: TRBD1
J: TRBJ2-3
V: TRBV12-3/TRBV12-4
CDR3: CASRTGTGDPTDTQYF
DNA: TGTGCCAGCAGGACCGGGACAGGGGATCCGACAGATACGCAGTATTTT

size: few
D: .
J: TRBJ1-4
V: TRBV20-1
CDR3: CSANEVMGEKLFF
DNA: TGCAGTGCTAACGAGGTGATGGGTGAAAAACTGTTTTTT

size: few
D: .
J: TRBJ1-6
V: TRBV12-3/TRBV12-4
CDR3: CASSSSRDNSPLHF
DNA: TGTGCCAGCAGTTCCAGTAGGGATAATTCACCCCTCCACTTT

size: many
D: .
J: TRBJ1-1
V: TRBV29-1
CDR3: CSVDGQGTSQAFF
DNA: TGCAGCGTTGATGGGCAGGGTACTAGTCAGGCTTTCTTT

size: .
D: .
J: TRBJ2-3
V: TRBV29-1
CDR3: CSVDGAGTDTQYF
DNA: TGCAGCGTTGACGGGGCTGGTACAGATACGCAGTATTTT

size: few
D: .
J: TRBJ1-1
V: TRBV20-1
CDR3: CSARGYTEAFF
DNA: TGCAGTGCTAGAGGCTACACTGAAGCTTTCTTT

size: .
D: .
J: TRBJ2-5
V: TRBV3-1
CDR3: CASSQREPQGSPKGWTQYF
DNA: TGTGCCAGCAGCCAAAGAGAACCCCAGGGCAGCCCGAAGGGTTGGACCCAGTACTTC

size: few
D: .
J: TRBJ2-1
V: TRBV9
CDR3: CASSYSQGSQFF
DNA: TGTGCCAGCAGCTACAGCCAAGGATCCCAGTTCTTC